One TCR beta chain is described in this entry. Its antigen is not known. The Oncomine TCR Beta short-read assay was applied to DNA of cultured CD4+ T cells. TCRdb processed the PCR reads anew with MiXCR; each CDR3 protein has one entry. The sample holds some 20,000 distinct CDR3 sequences, roughly half seen once. In germline, CDR1 is SGHRS, CDR2 YFSETQ. Trimming took off 0 bases at V and 7 bases at J, with 11 bases between the two ends. The CDR3 totals 15 residues. This specimen comes from a study of vaccination and CD4 T cells after COVID-19. Treatment defined: approximately 9-day PBMC culture with coronavirus spike peptide pools or control peptides (ViraFEST assay).

The receptor comes from a human donor who had recovered from COVID-19. The rearrangement joins TRBV5-1 to TRBJ1-6, with D unclear. Sequencing was carried out using CD4+ T cells from blood, cultured in vitro. The CDR3 DNA sequence: TGCGCCAGCAGCTTGGTACGGGGTGGAAATTCACCCCTCCACTTT. It specifies CASSLVRGGNSPLHF.